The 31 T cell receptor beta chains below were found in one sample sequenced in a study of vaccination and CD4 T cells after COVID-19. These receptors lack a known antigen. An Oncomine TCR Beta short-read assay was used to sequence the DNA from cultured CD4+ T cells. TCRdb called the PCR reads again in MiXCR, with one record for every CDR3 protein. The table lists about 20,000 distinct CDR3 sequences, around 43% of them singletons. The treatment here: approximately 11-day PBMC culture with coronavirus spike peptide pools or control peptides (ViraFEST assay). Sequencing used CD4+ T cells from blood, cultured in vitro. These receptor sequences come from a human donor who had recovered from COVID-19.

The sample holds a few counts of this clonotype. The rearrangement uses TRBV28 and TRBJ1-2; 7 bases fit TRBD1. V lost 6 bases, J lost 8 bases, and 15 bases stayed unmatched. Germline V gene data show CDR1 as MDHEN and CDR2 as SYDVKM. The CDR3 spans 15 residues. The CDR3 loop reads CASRNTGDAGVGYTF. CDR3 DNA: TGTGCCAGCAGAAATACAGGGGACGCGGGGGTAGGCTACACCTTC.

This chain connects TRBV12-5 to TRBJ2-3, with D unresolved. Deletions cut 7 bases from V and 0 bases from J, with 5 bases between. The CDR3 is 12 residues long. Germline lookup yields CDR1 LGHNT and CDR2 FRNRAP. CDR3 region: CASVGSTDTQYF. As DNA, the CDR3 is TGTGCTAGTGTAGGCAGCACAGATACGCAGTATTTT.

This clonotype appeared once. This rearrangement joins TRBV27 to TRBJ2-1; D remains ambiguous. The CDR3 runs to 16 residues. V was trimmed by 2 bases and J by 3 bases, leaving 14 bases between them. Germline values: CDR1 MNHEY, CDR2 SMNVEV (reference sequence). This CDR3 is CASSLRLLINYNEQFF. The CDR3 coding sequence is TGTGCCAGCAGTTTACGGCTCCTCATTAACTACAATGAGCAGTTCTTC.

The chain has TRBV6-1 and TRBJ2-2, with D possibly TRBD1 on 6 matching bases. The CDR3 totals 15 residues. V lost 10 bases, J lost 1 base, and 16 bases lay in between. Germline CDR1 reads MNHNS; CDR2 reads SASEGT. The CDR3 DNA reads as TGTGCCACAAAACAAGGGACATTGAACACCGGGGAGCTGTTTTTT. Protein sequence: CATKQGTLNTGELFF.

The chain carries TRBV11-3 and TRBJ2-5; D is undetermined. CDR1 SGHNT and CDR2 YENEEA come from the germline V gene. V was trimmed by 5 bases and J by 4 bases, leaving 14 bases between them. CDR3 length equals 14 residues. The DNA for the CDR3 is TGTGCCAGCAGCGCCTCCGCGCGCGGAGAGACCCAGTACTTC. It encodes CASSASARGETQYF.

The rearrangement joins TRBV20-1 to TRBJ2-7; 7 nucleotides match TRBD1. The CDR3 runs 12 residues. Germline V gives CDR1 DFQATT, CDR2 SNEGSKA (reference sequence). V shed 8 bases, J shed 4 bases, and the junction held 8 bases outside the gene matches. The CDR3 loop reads CSHGTATYEQYF. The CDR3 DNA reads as TGCAGTCACGGGACAGCTACGTACGAGCAGTACTTC.

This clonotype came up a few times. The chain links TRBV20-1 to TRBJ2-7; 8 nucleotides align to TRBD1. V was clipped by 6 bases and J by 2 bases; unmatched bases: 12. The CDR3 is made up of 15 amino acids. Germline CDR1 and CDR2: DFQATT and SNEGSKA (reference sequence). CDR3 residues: CSAGPGTGAAYEQYF. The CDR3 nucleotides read TGCAGTGCCGGGCCTGGGACAGGTGCTGCCTACGAGCAGTACTTC.

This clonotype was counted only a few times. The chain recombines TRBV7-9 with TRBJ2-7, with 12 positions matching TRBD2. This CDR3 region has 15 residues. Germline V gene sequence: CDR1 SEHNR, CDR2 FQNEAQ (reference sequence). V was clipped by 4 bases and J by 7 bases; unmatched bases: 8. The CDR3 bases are TGTGCCAGCAGCTACCTAGCGGGGGGGCCTGGAGAGCAGTACTTC. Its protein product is CASSYLAGGPGEQYF.

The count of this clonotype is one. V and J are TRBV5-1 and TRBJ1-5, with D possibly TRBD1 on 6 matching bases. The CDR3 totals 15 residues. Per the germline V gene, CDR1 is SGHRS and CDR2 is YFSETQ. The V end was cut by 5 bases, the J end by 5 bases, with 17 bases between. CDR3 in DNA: TGCGCCAGCAGGCTAAACAGGGATCTTTATCAGCCCCAGCATTTT. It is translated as CASRLNRDLYQPQHF.

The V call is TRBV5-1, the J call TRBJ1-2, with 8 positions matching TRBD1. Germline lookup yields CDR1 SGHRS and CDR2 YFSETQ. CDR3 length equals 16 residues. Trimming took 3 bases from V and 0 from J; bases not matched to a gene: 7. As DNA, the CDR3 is TGCGCCAGCAGCTCGCCCACGGGACAGGCTAACTATGGCTACACCTTC. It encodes CASSSPTGQANYGYTF.

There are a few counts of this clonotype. CDR3 coding DNA: TGTGCCAGCAGCTCGGGACTAGCGGGGAGCACAGATACGCAGTATTTT. Translated: CASSSGLAGSTDTQYF. V gene TRBV5-4 combines with J gene TRBJ2-3, with 13 bases fitting TRBD2. After removal of 3 bases from V and 0 bases from J, the junction contained 1 base not matched to a gene. CDR1 and CDR2 (germline): SGHNT, YYREEE (reference sequence). The CDR3 runs 16 residues.

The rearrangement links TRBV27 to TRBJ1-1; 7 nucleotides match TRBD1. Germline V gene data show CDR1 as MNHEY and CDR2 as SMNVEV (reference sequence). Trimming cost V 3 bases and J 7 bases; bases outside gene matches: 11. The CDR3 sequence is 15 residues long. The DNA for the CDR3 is TGTGCCAGCAGTTTGGAGGGGGCGAGGCGGAGTGAAGCTTTCTTT. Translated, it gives CASSLEGARRSEAFF.

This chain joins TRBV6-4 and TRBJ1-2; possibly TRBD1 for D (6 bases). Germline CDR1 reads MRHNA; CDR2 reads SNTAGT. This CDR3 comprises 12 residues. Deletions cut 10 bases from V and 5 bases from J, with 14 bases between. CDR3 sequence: CATPTGRYGYTF. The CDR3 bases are TGTGCCACACCTACAGGGAGGTATGGCTACACCTTC.

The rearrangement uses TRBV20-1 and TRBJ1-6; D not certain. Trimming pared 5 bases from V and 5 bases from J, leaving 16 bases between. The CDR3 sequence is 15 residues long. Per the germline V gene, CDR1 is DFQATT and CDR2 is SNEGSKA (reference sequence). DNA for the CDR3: TGCAGTGCTTTCACTGGCAGATTCGATAATTCACCCCTCCACTTT. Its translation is CSAFTGRFDNSPLHF.

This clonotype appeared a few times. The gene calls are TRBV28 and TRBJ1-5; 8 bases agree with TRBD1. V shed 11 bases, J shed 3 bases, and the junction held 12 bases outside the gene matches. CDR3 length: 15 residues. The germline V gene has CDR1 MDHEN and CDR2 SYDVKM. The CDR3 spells CASTPAQGVNQPQHF. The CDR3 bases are TGTGCCTCCACCCCGGCACAGGGGGTCAATCAGCCCCAGCATTTT.

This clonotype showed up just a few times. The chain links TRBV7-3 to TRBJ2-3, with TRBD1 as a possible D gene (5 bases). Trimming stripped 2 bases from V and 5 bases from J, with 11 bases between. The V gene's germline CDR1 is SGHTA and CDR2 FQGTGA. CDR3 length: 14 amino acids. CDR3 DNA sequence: TGTGCCAGCAGCTTAGTTGGCAGGGAAGATACGCAGTATTTT. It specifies CASSLVGREDTQYF.

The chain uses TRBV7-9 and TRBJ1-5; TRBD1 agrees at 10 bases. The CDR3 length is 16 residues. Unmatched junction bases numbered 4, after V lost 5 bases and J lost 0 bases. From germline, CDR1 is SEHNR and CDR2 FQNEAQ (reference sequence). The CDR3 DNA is TGTGCCAGCAGCCGGGACAGGGGAGATAGCAATCAGCCCCAGCATTTT. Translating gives CASSRDRGDSNQPQHF.

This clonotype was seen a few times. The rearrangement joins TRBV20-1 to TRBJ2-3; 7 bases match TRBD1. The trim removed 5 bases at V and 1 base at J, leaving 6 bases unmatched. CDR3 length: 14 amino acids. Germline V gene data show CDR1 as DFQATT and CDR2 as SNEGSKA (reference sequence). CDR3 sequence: CSAFTGAGTDTQYF. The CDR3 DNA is TGCAGTGCTTTTACAGGGGCAGGCACAGATACGCAGTATTTT.

CDR3 in amino acids: CASTLTSDTYEQYF. The CDR3 DNA sequence: TGTGCCAGCACCTTGACTAGCGATACCTACGAGCAGTACTTC. V and J are TRBV21-1 and TRBJ2-7; the table's D call, TRBD2, was not checked against the DNA. TRBV21-1 is a listed pseudogene. CDR3 length: 14 amino acids.

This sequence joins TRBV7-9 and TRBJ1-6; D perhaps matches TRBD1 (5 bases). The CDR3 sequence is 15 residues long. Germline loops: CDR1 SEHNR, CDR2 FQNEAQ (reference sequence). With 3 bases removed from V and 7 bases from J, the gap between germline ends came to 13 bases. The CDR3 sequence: CASSFMGVGNSPLHF. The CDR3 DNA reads TGTGCCAGCAGCTTTATGGGGGTTGGAAATTCACCCCTCCACTTT. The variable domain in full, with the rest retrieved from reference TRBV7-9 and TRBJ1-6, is DTGVSQNPRHKITKRGQNVTFRCDPISEHNRLYWYRQTLGQGPEFLTYFQNEAQLEKSRLLSDRFSAERPKGSFSTLEIQRTEQGDSAMYLCASSFMGVGNSPLHFGNGTRLTVT.

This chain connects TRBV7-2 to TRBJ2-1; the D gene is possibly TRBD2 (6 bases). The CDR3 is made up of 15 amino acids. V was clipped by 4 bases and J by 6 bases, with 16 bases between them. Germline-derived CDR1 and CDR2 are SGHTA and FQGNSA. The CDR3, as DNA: TGTGCCAGCAGCTCCCCGGGACTCCCATCCAATGAGCAGTTCTTC. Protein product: CASSSPGLPSNEQFF. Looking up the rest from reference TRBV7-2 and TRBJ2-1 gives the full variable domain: GAGVSQSPSNKVTEKGKDVELRCDPISGHTALYWYRQSLGQGLEFLIYFQGNSAPDKSGLPSDRFSAERTGGSVSTLTIQRTQQEDSAVYLCASSSPGLPSNEQFFGPGTRLTVL.

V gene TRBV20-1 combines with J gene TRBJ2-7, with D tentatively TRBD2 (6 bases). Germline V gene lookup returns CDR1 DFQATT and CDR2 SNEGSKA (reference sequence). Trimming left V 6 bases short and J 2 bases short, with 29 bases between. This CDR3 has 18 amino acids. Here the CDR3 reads CSAPPDSQSTGGTYEQYF. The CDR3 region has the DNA TGCAGTGCCCCCCCCGATTCGCAGTCCACGGGCGGGACCTACGAGCAGTACTTC.

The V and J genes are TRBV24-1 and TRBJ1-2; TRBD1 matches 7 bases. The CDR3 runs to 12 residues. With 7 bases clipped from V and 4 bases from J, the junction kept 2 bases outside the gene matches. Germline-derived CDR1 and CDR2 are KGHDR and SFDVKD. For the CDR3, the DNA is TGTGCCACCAGCCGGGACAGCTATGGCTACACCTTC. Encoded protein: CATSRDSYGYTF.

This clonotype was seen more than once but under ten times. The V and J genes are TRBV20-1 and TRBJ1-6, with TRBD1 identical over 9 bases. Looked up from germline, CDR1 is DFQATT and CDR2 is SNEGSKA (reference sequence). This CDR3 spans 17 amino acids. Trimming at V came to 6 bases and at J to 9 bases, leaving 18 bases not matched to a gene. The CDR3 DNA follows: TGCAGTGCCAGTCACACCGGGACAGGGAGGTTCCGTTCACCCCTCCACTTT. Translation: CSASHTGTGRFRSPLHF.

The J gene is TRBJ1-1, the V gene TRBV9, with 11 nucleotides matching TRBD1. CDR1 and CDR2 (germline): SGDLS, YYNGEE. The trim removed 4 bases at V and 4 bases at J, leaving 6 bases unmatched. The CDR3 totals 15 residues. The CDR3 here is CASSPDGTGGTEAFF. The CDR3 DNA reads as TGTGCCAGCAGCCCAGACGGGACAGGGGGCACTGAAGCTTTCTTT.

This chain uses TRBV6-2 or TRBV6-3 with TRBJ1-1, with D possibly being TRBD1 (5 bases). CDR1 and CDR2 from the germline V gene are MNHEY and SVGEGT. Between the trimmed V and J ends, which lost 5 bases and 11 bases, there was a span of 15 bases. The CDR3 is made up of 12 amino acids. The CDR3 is CASSESGIDAFF. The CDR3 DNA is TGTGCCAGCAGTGAATCAGGGATCGACGCTTTCTTT.

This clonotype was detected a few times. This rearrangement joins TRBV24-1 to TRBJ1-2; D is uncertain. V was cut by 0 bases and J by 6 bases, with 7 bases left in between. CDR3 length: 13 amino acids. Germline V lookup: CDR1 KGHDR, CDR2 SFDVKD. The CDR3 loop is CATSDLAFNGYTF. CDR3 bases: TGTGCCACCAGTGATTTGGCGTTCAATGGCTACACCTTC.

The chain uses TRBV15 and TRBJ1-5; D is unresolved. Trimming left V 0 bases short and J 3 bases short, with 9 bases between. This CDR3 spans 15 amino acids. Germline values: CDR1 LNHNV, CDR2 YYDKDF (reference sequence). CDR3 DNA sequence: TGTGCCACCAGCAGAGAAGGCCGCGACAATCAGCCCCAGCATTTT. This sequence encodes CATSREGRDNQPQHF.

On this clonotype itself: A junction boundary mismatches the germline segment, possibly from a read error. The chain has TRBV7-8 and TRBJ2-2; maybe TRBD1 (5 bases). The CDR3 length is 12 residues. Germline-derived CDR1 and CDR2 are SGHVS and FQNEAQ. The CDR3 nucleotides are TGTGCCAGCAGCCTTAGACAGACGGAGCCGTTTTTT. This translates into CASSLRQTEPFF. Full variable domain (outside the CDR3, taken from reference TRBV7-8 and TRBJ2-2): GAGVSQSPRYKVAKRGQDVALRCDPISGHVSLFWYQQALGQGPEFLTYFQNEAQLDKSGLPSDRFFAERPEGSVSTLKIQRTQQEDSAVYLCASSLRQTEPFFGEGSRLTVL.

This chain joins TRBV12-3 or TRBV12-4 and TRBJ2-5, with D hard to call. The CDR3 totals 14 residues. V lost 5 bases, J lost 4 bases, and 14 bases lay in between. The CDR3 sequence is CASSPKGQIETQYF. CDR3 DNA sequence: TGTGCCAGCAGTCCCAAAGGGCAGATAGAGACCCAGTACTTC.

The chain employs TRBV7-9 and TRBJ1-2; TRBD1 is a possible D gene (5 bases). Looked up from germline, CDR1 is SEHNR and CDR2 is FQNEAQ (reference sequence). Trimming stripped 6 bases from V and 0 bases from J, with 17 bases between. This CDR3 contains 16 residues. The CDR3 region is CASRTWGGTTNYGYTF. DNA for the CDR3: TGTGCCAGCAGAACCTGGGGCGGAACTACTAACTATGGCTACACCTTC.